This T cell receptor beta chain was documented in a study of cytomegalovirus exposure and HLA in healthy donors. Each donor was healthy, and each was a bone marrow donor. Donors had nominal health at sampling but likely had unrecorded immune exposures. The ends were cut back, 0 bases at V and 5 bases at J, with 8 bases in the middle. The CDR3 contains 14 residues. Germline loops: CDR1 MGHRA, CDR2 YSYEKL. This clone came up a few times. Its antigen is unidentified. The study, taken as a whole, reports: Judged likely to be a sequencing artifact was a cluster of highly shared sequence variants.

PCR used 60 Vbeta primers and 13 Jbeta primers. TCRdb keeps only in-frame clones here, not all; method: immunoSEQ multiplex PCR. The sample lists 150,000 to 200,000 clones; 75% to 80% were seen once. The sample was PBMCs. This rearrangement joins TRBV4-1 to TRBJ1-5; D is possibly TRBD1 (5 bases). This TCR came from a woman between 45 and 65 years old in good health and CMV-seropositive. The CDR3 here is CASSQEGGYQPQHF. The DNA of the CDR3 is TGCGCCAGCAGCCAAGAGGGGGGTTATCAGCCCCAGCATTTT.